The entry that follows covers one T cell receptor beta chain sequence. This table comes from immunoSEQ multiplex PCR, and its TCRdb copy is limited to in-frame clones, with some not included. The sample includes about 34,000 clones, approximately 71% of them seen just once. The source of the sample is a study of blood T cell repertoires in COVID-19. The CDR3 loop spans 15 amino acids. With 3 bases removed from V and 7 bases from J, the gap between germline ends came to 19 bases. Germline lookup yields CDR1 KGHSH and CDR2 LQKENI. The sequenced material came from peripheral blood. The clonotype was recovered from a man of 80 years or more with active or convalescent COVID-19. V gene TRBV18 combines with J gene TRBJ2-7; D might be TRBD1 (6 bases). CDR3 region: CASSPPPLGAREQYF. Written as DNA, the CDR3 is TGTGCCAGCTCACCCCCCCCATTGGGGGCGCGGGAGCAGTACTTC.